One sample yielded the 12 T cell receptor beta chains listed below, sequenced in a study of blood T cell repertoires in COVID-19. Clones were read by immunoSEQ multiplex PCR, and TCRdb kept only the in-frame ones, dropping some. This table has around 140,000 clones, more than 85% appearing once. The specimen sequenced was peripheral blood. The receptors originated from a man over 45 with active or convalescent COVID-19.

V and J are TRBV5-5 and TRBJ2-7, with 11 bases that match TRBD2. From germline, CDR1 is SGHKS and CDR2 YYEKEE (reference sequence). V was clipped by 2 bases and J by 1 base; unmatched bases: 2. The CDR3 contains 15 residues. CDR3 nucleotide sequence: TGTGCCAGCAGCTTCCGACTAGCGGGGTCCTACGAGCAGTACTTC. Translating it yields CASSFRLAGSYEQYF.

This chain connects TRBV15 to TRBJ2-3, with 8 bases aligning to TRBD1. The V gene's germline CDR1 is LNHNV and CDR2 YYDKDF (reference sequence). The V gene end was trimmed by 5 bases and the J gene end by 5 bases; junction bases not matched to a gene: 9. The CDR3 has 15 amino acids. In DNA form, the CDR3 reads TGTGCCACCAGCCGAGGGCAGGGGGCGGGAGATACGCAGTATTTT. It translates to CATSRGQGAGDTQYF.

For this clone: The junction shows a germline mismatch at one end, possibly a read error. V gene TRBV9 combines with J gene TRBJ1-1; D perhaps matches TRBD1 (5 bases). This CDR3 comprises 12 residues. Germline V gene lookup returns CDR1 SGDLS and CDR2 YYNGEE. CDR3 loop: CASSVGGTQAVF. The CDR3 region has the DNA TGTGCCAGCAGCGTAGGAGGGACTCAGGCCGTCTTT.

This chain links TRBV30 with TRBJ2-3; 9 nucleotides agree with TRBD1. V was pared by 3 bases and J by 4 bases, with 11 bases of the junction left unmatched. The CDR3 spans 16 residues. CDR1 and CDR2 (germline): GTSNPN, SVGIG (reference sequence). The CDR3: CAWSAMRRQGADTQYF. CDR3 DNA sequence: TGTGCCTGGAGCGCGATGAGGAGACAGGGGGCAGATACGCAGTATTTT.

The chain has TRBV7-8 and TRBJ1-1; 7 bases agree with TRBD1. The CDR3 spans 14 residues. Germline V gives CDR1 SGHVS, CDR2 FQNEAQ. Unmatched junction bases numbered 8, after V lost 7 bases and J lost 3 bases. The CDR3 DNA reads TGTGCCAGCATCCCAGGGGGAGGATACACTGAAGCTTTCTTT. It is translated as CASIPGGGYTEAFF. The whole variable domain, remainder taken from reference TRBV7-8 and TRBJ1-1, is GAGVSQSPRYKVAKRGQDVALRCDPISGHVSLFWYQQALGQGPEFLTYFQNEAQLDKSGLPSDRFFAERPEGSVSTLKIQRTQQEDSAVYLCASIPGGGYTEAFFGQGTRLTVV.

This rearrangement joins TRBV3-1 (or the pseudogene TRBV3-2) to TRBJ1-3; D perhaps matches TRBD1 (6 bases). V dropped 3 bases and J dropped 0 bases, with 15 bases sitting between them. Germline-derived CDR1 and CDR2 are LGHDT and YNNKEL (reference sequence). The CDR3 runs to 17 residues. As DNA, the CDR3 is TGTGCCAGCAGCCACCGGACGACAGGACCCTCTGGAAACACCATATATTTT. This encodes CASSHRTTGPSGNTIYF.

The rearrangement uses TRBV19 and TRBJ2-1; D perhaps matches TRBD2 (5 bases). The ends were cut back, 3 bases at V and 0 bases at J, with 12 bases in the middle. CDR1 and CDR2 (germline): LNHDA, SQIVND (reference sequence). The CDR3 extends over 16 amino acids. In nucleotides, the CDR3 is TGTGCCAGTAGTATCCAGGCGGGCCTCTCCTACAATGAGCAGTTCTTC. It translates to CASSIQAGLSYNEQFF.

The genes are TRBV19 and TRBJ2-1; D not certain. Germline-derived CDR1 and CDR2 are LNHDA and SQIVND (reference sequence). Trimming removed 1 base from V and 9 bases from J, with 7 bases in between. This CDR3 region has 12 residues. The CDR3 sequence: CASSIASGEQFF. CDR3 nucleotide sequence: TGTGCCAGTAGTATAGCTAGTGGTGAGCAGTTCTTC. Complete variable domain (other parts from reference TRBV19 and TRBJ2-1): DGGITQSPKYLFRKEGQNVTLSCEQNLNHDAMYWYRQDPGQGLRLIYYSQIVNDFQKGDIAEGYSVSREKKESFPLTVTSAQKNPTAFYLCASSIASGEQFFGPGTRLTVL.

This sequence joins TRBV7-2 and TRBJ2-2; 8 bases fit TRBD1. This CDR3 contains 16 residues. Germline V gene data show CDR1 as SGHTA and CDR2 as FQGNSA. Trimming removed 1 base from V and 1 base from J; junction bases left unmatched: 2. CDR3 nucleotides: TGTGCCAGCAGCTTAGTGGGGACAGGGAACACCGGGGAGCTGTTTTTT. It yields the protein CASSLVGTGNTGELFF. Complete variable domain (other parts from reference TRBV7-2 and TRBJ2-2): GAGVSQSPSNKVTEKGKDVELRCDPISGHTALYWYRQSLGQGLEFLIYFQGNSAPDKSGLPSDRFSAERTGGSVSTLTIQRTQQEDSAVYLCASSLVGTGNTGELFFGEGSRLTVL.

V gene TRBV5-1 combines with J gene TRBJ2-3, with 8 bases aligning to TRBD2. Germline V CDR1 and CDR2: SGHRS, YFSETQ. The CDR3 runs 13 residues. The ends lost 3 bases at V and 5 bases at J; junction bases unmatched: 2. CDR3 bases: TGCGCCAGCAGCTCCCGGGGGGGAGATACGCAGTATTTT. Translated, it gives CASSSRGGDTQYF.

The chain uses TRBV4-1 and TRBJ2-3; TRBD2 matches 11 bases. Germline CDR1 is MGHRA and CDR2 is YSYEKL. The CDR3 is 16 amino acids. Trimming cost V 0 bases and J 6 bases; bases outside gene matches: 5. CDR3 nucleotide sequence: TGCGCCAGCAGCCAAGAGAGGACTAGCGGGTTGGATACGCAGTATTTT. Translated, it gives CASSQERTSGLDTQYF.

V and J are TRBV5-8 and TRBJ2-7, with 8 bases aligning to TRBD1. Per the germline V gene, CDR1 is SGHTS and CDR2 is YDEGEE. Losses at the gene ends were 0 bases for V and 5 bases for J; bases not matched to a gene: 4. The CDR3 contains 14 residues. DNA for the CDR3: TGTGCCAGCAGCTTGGGACAGGGGACCAACGAGCAGTACTTC. It is translated as CASSLGQGTNEQYF.